Below are 29 T cell receptor beta chains sequenced from a single sample in a study of T-cell memory formation after mild COVID-19. TCRdb re-called the 5' RACE reads through MiXCR, storing one row per CDR3 protein. The sample has over 500,000 distinct CDR3 sequences, approximately 15% seen once. The sequenced material came from PBMCs or a T cell subset sorted from them (not recorded which). These receptors were taken from an adult woman who had mild COVID-19 (a few samples of this study predate the infection). Cell type and time point are not known.

The chain employs TRBV20-1 and TRBJ1-2; D is perhaps TRBD1 (5 bases). This CDR3 comprises 14 residues. Germline assignment: CDR1 DFQATT and CDR2 SNEGSKA (reference sequence). The germline V and J ends were trimmed by 5 bases and 4 bases, with 17 bases remaining between them. The CDR3: CSARRDRRPYGYTF. The CDR3 DNA reads as TGCAGTGCTCGTCGGGACCGCCGGCCCTATGGCTACACCTTC.

This clonotype was detected a few times. V gene TRBV2 combines with J gene TRBJ2-1; 8 bases line up with TRBD2. Germline V gives CDR1 SNHLY, CDR2 FYNNEI. This CDR3 is 16 amino acids long. V lost 2 bases, J lost 1 base, and 4 bases stayed unmatched. The CDR3 reads CASSERLAKSYNEQFF. The CDR3 region has the DNA TGTGCCAGCAGTGAACGACTAGCGAAGTCCTACAATGAGCAGTTCTTC.

This clonotype was found a few times. This chain joins TRBV20-1 and TRBJ2-3, with D possibly being TRBD2 (5 bases). Germline assignment: CDR1 DFQATT and CDR2 SNEGSKA (reference sequence). Deletions cut 6 bases from V and 3 bases from J, with 19 bases between. The CDR3 has 15 amino acids. The CDR3 region has the DNA TGCAGTGCCGAGGGAGCGGACGCTGTGACAGATACGCAGTATTTT. It yields the protein CSAEGADAVTDTQYF.

The CDR3 DNA sequence: TGTGCCAGCAGCCGGGACAGGGCTCGATCCACTGAAGCTTTCTTT. Its translation: CASSRDRARSTEAFF. V usage is TRBV7-9 and J usage is TRBJ1-1, with 9 positions matching TRBD1. This CDR3 spans 15 amino acids. J gave up 4 bases and V 5 bases, and 8 bases lay outside the gene matches. Germline V CDR1 and CDR2: SEHNR, FQNEAQ (reference sequence).

The chain carries TRBV5-6 and TRBJ1-2; D is undetermined. The CDR3 spans 13 residues. V lost 0 bases, J lost 0 bases, and 3 bases lay in between. Germline V gene data show CDR1 as SGHDT and CDR2 as YYEEEE. CDR3 amino acids: CASSLETNYGYTF. In DNA form, the CDR3 reads TGTGCCAGCAGCTTGGAGACTAACTATGGCTACACCTTC.

The genes are TRBV6-5 and TRBJ1-2; D ambiguous. The germline gives CDR1 MNHEY, CDR2 SVGAGI. The CDR3 length is 13 residues. Trimming removed 6 bases from V and 2 bases from J, with 10 bases in between. The CDR3 DNA sequence: TGTGCCAGCAGCCGGCTTGCAAACTATGGCTACACCTTC. This gives the protein CASSRLANYGYTF.

This clonotype was found many times. The genes are TRBV18 and TRBJ2-5; 9 nucleotides align to TRBD1. This CDR3 has 15 amino acids. Germline V CDR1 and CDR2: KGHSH, LQKENI. V shed 4 bases and J 0 bases; nucleotides not matched to a gene: 3. CDR3 protein: CASSQGTGNQETQYF. CDR3 in DNA: TGTGCCAGCTCACAAGGGACAGGGAACCAAGAGACCCAGTACTTC.

This sequence joins TRBV10-3 and TRBJ2-7; 7 bases align to TRBD1. This CDR3 is 17 amino acids long. Unmatched junction bases numbered 13, after V lost 2 bases and J lost 3 bases. The germline V gene encodes CDR1 ENHRY and CDR2 SYGVKD. CDR3 bases: TGTGCCATCAGTGAGGCAGAAGTCAGGGGGAACCTCTACGAGCAGTACTTC. As protein: CAISEAEVRGNLYEQYF.

This clonotype was detected a few times. The V call is TRBV19, the J call TRBJ2-1; 9 nucleotides align to TRBD2. V was clipped by 4 bases and J by 0 bases; unmatched bases: 4. Germline V gives CDR1 LNHDA, CDR2 SQIVND (reference sequence). The CDR3 is 16 residues long. The CDR3 reads CASSTLAGNSYNEQFF. For the CDR3, the DNA is TGTGCCAGTAGTACCCTAGCGGGGAACTCCTACAATGAGCAGTTCTTC. The full variable domain, rest sourced from reference TRBV19 and TRBJ2-1, is DGGITQSPKYLFRKEGQNVTLSCEQNLNHDAMYWYRQDPGQGLRLIYYSQIVNDFQKGDIAEGYSVSREKKESFPLTVTSAQKNPTAFYLCASSTLAGNSYNEQFFGPGTRLTVL.

This clonotype was seen just once. The V call is TRBV20-1, the J call TRBJ1-5; D may be TRBD1 (5 bases). This CDR3 contains 13 residues. The germline gives CDR1 DFQATT, CDR2 SNEGSKA (reference sequence). The V end lost 6 bases, the J end lost 6 bases, and 15 bases lay between the germline ends. CDR3 residues: CSANRPGGQPQHF. DNA for the CDR3: TGCAGTGCCAATCGACCCGGGGGTCAGCCCCAGCATTTT.

CDR3 sequence: CASSPRTGSMNTEAFF. The CDR3 DNA is TGTGCCAGCAGTCCAAGGACAGGGTCAATGAACACTGAAGCTTTCTTT. The V gene is TRBV6-1, the J gene TRBJ1-1, with TRBD1 matching over 8 bases. The CDR3 covers 16 residues. Losses at the gene ends were 5 bases for V and 0 bases for J; bases not matched to a gene: 8. Per the germline V gene, CDR1 is MNHNS and CDR2 is SASEGT.

The V gene is TRBV5-6, the J gene TRBJ2-3; D is possibly TRBD2 (5 bases). V was cut by 0 bases and J by 1 base, with 12 bases left in between. CDR3 length: 16 residues. In germline, CDR1 is SGHDT, CDR2 YYEEEE. CDR3 sequence: CASSLVRRKGTDTQYF. CDR3 in DNA: TGTGCCAGCAGCTTGGTGCGGAGGAAAGGCACAGATACGCAGTATTTT.

The table lists this clonotype with a few counts. V gene TRBV5-1 combines with J gene TRBJ1-4, with D hard to call. The CDR3 runs 12 residues. V was shortened by 4 bases and J by 8 bases, with 9 bases between the two germline ends. Germline CDR1 and CDR2: SGHRS and YFSETQ. CDR3 protein: CASSLESEKLFF. CDR3 nucleotides: TGCGCCAGCAGCCTCGAGAGCGAAAAACTGTTTTTT.

The sample holds a few counts of this clonotype. This chain joins TRBV11-2 and TRBJ2-1; maybe TRBD1 (6 bases). Trimming left V 3 bases short and J 1 base short, with 10 bases between. CDR1 SGHAT and CDR2 FQNNGV come from the germline V gene. CDR3 size: 15 residues. The CDR3 coding sequence is TGTGCCAGCAGCTTTGGCCAGGGGTCCTACAATGAGCAGTTCTTC. The encoded protein is CASSFGQGSYNEQFF.

This clonotype has only a few counts. The chain combines TRBV5-1 with TRBJ2-4, with a possible D match to TRBD1 (5 bases). Germline CDR1 reads SGHRS; CDR2 reads YFSETQ. The CDR3 has 16 residues. Deletions cut 1 base from V and 5 bases from J, with 16 bases between. CDR3 in amino acids: CASSLTGGFMENIQYF. The CDR3 nucleotides are TGCGCCAGCAGCTTGACAGGCGGATTTATGGAAAACATTCAGTACTTC.

The chain employs TRBV29-1 and TRBJ2-1; D may be TRBD1 or TRBD2 (5 bases each). Trimming shortened V by 4 bases and J by 9 bases, and 16 bases separated the two germline ends. CDR1 SQVTM and CDR2 ANQGSEA come from the germline V gene. This CDR3 contains 13 residues. CDR3 in DNA: TGCAGCGTTGTAACCGGGCTCGGGGCTGAGCAGTTCTTC. This sequence encodes CSVVTGLGAEQFF.

This chain links TRBV29-1 with TRBJ2-1; D remains unclear. The CDR3 spans 10 residues. CDR1 and CDR2 (germline): SQVTM, ANQGSEA. The V and J ends lost 4 bases and 6 bases respectively, with 4 bases between them. This chain's CDR3 is CSVGANEQFF. The CDR3 DNA is TGCAGCGTTGGGGCCAATGAGCAGTTCTTC.

The chain carries TRBV29-1 and TRBJ2-3; 8 nucleotides agree with TRBD2. J gave up 2 bases and V 0 bases, and 7 bases lay outside the gene matches. The CDR3 covers 16 residues. Germline V lookup: CDR1 SQVTM, CDR2 ANQGSEA. The CDR3 DNA reads as TGCAGCGTTGAAGAGGGGCTAGCGGGCCTCACAGATACGCAGTATTTT. Its translation is CSVEEGLAGLTDTQYF.

This clonotype was counted a few times. This rearrangement joins TRBV7-2 to TRBJ2-6; D uncertain. Looked up from germline, CDR1 is SGHTA and CDR2 is FQGNSA. This CDR3 comprises 18 residues. The V end lost 6 bases, the J end lost 1 base, and 19 bases lay between the germline ends. DNA for the CDR3: TGTGCCAGCAGTCCAACGCTAGTAGTGCGATCTGGGGCCAACGTCCTGACTTTC. It is translated as CASSPTLVVRSGANVLTF.

The chain employs TRBV11-2 and TRBJ2-7, with 11 bases aligning to TRBD2. V dropped 0 bases and J dropped 0; count of bases not matched to a gene: 4. The CDR3 is made up of 17 amino acids. CDR1 and CDR2 (germline): SGHAT, FQNNGV. CDR3 sequence reads: CASSLEASGGYSYEQYF. Here the CDR3 DNA reads TGTGCCAGCAGCTTAGAGGCTAGCGGGGGGTACTCCTACGAGCAGTACTTC.

The V and J genes are TRBV5-6 and TRBJ2-7; 8 nucleotides agree with TRBD1. Germline CDR1 SGHDT, CDR2 YYEEEE. J was trimmed by 5 bases and V by 3 bases; bases with no gene match: 7. The CDR3 has 14 amino acids. Here the CDR3 reads CASSSGTGLHEQYF. The CDR3 region has the DNA TGTGCCAGCAGCTCGGGGACAGGCTTACACGAGCAGTACTTC.

The gene calls are TRBV3-1 and TRBJ2-1; maybe TRBD2 (5 bases). V lost 1 base and J lost 1, with 14 bases in between. This CDR3 contains 17 residues. Germline values: CDR1 LGHDT, CDR2 YNNKEL (reference sequence). The CDR3 spells CASSQVSGMGSYNEQFF. In DNA, the CDR3 is TGTGCCAGCAGCCAAGTCTCCGGGATGGGGTCCTACAATGAGCAGTTCTTC.

The gene calls are TRBV12-3 or TRBV12-4 and TRBJ1-5, with 7 positions matching TRBD1. V was pared by 4 bases and J by 6 bases, with 3 bases of the junction left unmatched. The CDR3 runs to 13 residues. CDR3 sequence (DNA): TGTGCCAGCAGTTCCAGGGGGGGTCAGCCCCAGCATTTT. Its protein product is CASSSRGGQPQHF.

The V and J genes are TRBV7-3 and TRBJ1-6; 7 bases map to TRBD1. CDR1 and CDR2 from the germline V gene are SGHTA and FQGTGA. V was pared by 9 bases and J by 6 bases, with 8 bases of the junction left unmatched. The CDR3 totals 14 residues. This chain's CDR3 is CASSHGTANSPLHF. Here the CDR3 DNA reads TGTGCCAGTTCCCACGGGACAGCTAATTCACCCCTCCACTTT.

This clonotype was picked up a small number of times. The chain carries TRBV2 and TRBJ1-1; D gene unclear. Germline lookup yields CDR1 SNHLY and CDR2 FYNNEI. This CDR3 has 14 residues. The ends were cut back, 2 bases at V and 1 base at J, with 8 bases in the middle. CDR3 region: CASSENEGNTEAFF. CDR3 nucleotides: TGTGCCAGCAGTGAAAACGAGGGGAACACTGAAGCTTTCTTT.

The chain carries TRBV4-1 and TRBJ2-7, with TRBD1 identical over 7 bases. Per the germline V gene, CDR1 is MGHRA and CDR2 is YSYEKL. Losses at the gene ends were 4 bases for V and 2 bases for J; bases not matched to a gene: 8. This CDR3 comprises 15 residues. CDR3 DNA sequence: TGCGCCAGCAGCCGAGCCGGGACAGAGACCTACGAGCAGTACTTC. Its protein product is CASSRAGTETYEQYF.

The rearrangement uses TRBV6-5 and TRBJ2-1, with 15 nucleotides matching TRBD2. Trimming took 5 bases from V and 8 from J; bases not matched to a gene: 7. This CDR3 comprises 16 residues. The V gene's germline CDR1 is MNHEY and CDR2 SVGAGI. The CDR3 coding sequence is TGTGCCAGCAGTACTAGGACTAGCGGGAGGGCCGATGAGCAGTTCTTC. This gives the protein CASSTRTSGRADEQFF.

This clonotype occurred a few times. The genes are TRBV29-1 and TRBJ1-1; 7 bases agree with TRBD1. Germline assignment: CDR1 SQVTM and CDR2 ANQGSEA. The J segment lost 3 bases and the V segment lost 0 bases, leaving 1 base of the junction unmatched. The CDR3 runs 13 residues. The CDR3: CSVEDQGDTEAFF. CDR3 nucleotide sequence: TGCAGCGTTGAAGATCAGGGGGACACTGAAGCTTTCTTT.

This chain connects TRBV7-2 to TRBJ2-3, with 8 positions matching TRBD1. Germline V gene sequence: CDR1 SGHTA, CDR2 FQGNSA. This CDR3 contains 16 residues. V was clipped by 9 bases and J by 0 bases; unmatched bases: 11. The CDR3 reads CASTGGGKGSTDTQYF. Written as DNA, the CDR3 is TGTGCCAGTACAGGGGGAGGCAAGGGTAGCACAGATACGCAGTATTTT.